This is a list of T cell receptor beta chains from one sample in a study of post-analysis software for immune sequencing data. TCRdb called the PCR reads again in MiXCR, with one record for every CDR3 protein. The sample shows hundreds of thousands of distinct CDR3 sequences, 55% to 70% of them seen only once. The sequenced sample consisted of blood. All receptors come from a girl aged 2-10 years with multiple sclerosis. The conserved cysteine and the conserved F or W are not part of the CDR3 here. The order of the fields is clone size, V gene, CDR3 protein. The listing skips clone size in some rows; elsewhere it reads once, few, many or a size class.

NA	TRBV5-1	ASSPGGEGYGYT
NA	TRBV2	ASGAGAFGVYGYT
few	TRBV10-2	ASSEPRGASNEQF
NA	TRBV29-1	SVEMAGTGSLDEQF
NA	TRBV13	ASSPWSGRNTDTQY
few	TRBV7-7	ASSDRRSSYNEQF
NA	TRBV5-1	ASSVNREIYNEQF
NA	TRBV25-1	ASCPGTSGGHIKKDISTDTQY
few	TRBV15	ATSSNRGLNGEQY
NA	TRBV7-2	ASSFSGGATDEQY
NA	TRBV6-5	ASSWTGEGETQY
few	TRBV5-6	ASSPRLGAQY
few	TRBV29-1	SVRRAGEGEQF
NA	TRBV4-2	ASSQDQHSTDTQY
NA	TRBV20-1	SARAGWSYNEQF
NA	TRBV20-1	SASALGTQY
few	TRBV11-2	ASSLVGGSMNTEAF
NA	TRBV24-1	ATSDPVAGWRQF
NA	TRBV3-1	ASSQESGGRSSYEQY
once	TRBV29-1	SVFGQGQDEQY
few	TRBV27	ASSQGTSGTYEQY
NA	TRBV27	ASSLTPFNEQF
once	TRBV14	ASSRRIVAGDTQY
NA	TRBV20-1	SARELAGGANTGELF
once	TRBV5-1	ASSPDRAGNEKLF
NA	TRBV20-1	SARDFRLAGGPNHEQY
NA	TRBV7-9	ASSSYPNTEAF
NA	TRBV12-3/TRBV12-4	ASSFRLAGGLSYEQY
NA	TRBV7-9	ASSDRDRGHEQF
NA	TRBV10-3	ASRASGPGAF
NA	TRBV6-2/TRBV6-3	ACSRIAGSTDTQY